A single sample gave rise to the 9 T cell receptor beta chains below, sequenced in a study of control samples from healthy donors and cancer patients. The assay was immunoSEQ multiplex PCR, and TCRdb's table has in-frame clones only and misses some. The sample has fewer than 250,000 clones; roughly nine tenths are singletons. Sequencing was performed on blood. Every receptor here comes from a man aged 30 to 39 in good health.

The chain uses TRBV19 and TRBJ2-7, with D perhaps TRBD1 (5 bases). Per the germline V gene, CDR1 is LNHDA and CDR2 is SQIVND (reference sequence). The ends were cut back, 4 bases at V and 3 bases at J, with 19 bases in the middle. There are 16 residues in the CDR3. The DNA of the CDR3 is TGTGCCAGTAGTAACCTGCAAAGCCAGGGTGTCTACGAGCAGTACTTC. Translation: CASSNLQSQGVYEQYF.

This sequence joins TRBV18 and TRBJ1-3; tentative D call: TRBD1 (5 bases). The CDR3 has 16 residues. V lost 1 base and J 0 bases, leaving 10 bases between the germline ends. Germline CDR1 and CDR2: KGHSH and LQKENI. The CDR3 protein is CASSPRQPNSGNTIYF. As DNA, the CDR3 is TGTGCCAGCTCACCACGACAGCCTAACTCTGGAAACACCATATATTTT.

The V and J genes are TRBV6-5 and TRBJ1-4; D is perhaps TRBD1 (6 bases). CDR1 and CDR2 from the germline V gene are MNHEY and SVGAGI. The CDR3 loop spans 16 amino acids. The V end lost 2 bases, the J end lost 5 bases, and 15 bases lay between the germline ends. This CDR3 is CASSYGTPPGNEKLFF. CDR3 in DNA: TGTGCCAGCAGTTACGGGACACCCCCAGGGAATGAAAAACTGTTTTTT.

The chain is built from TRBV18 and TRBJ2-5, with TRBD1 matching over 7 bases. The CDR3 spans 13 residues. Germline CDR1 KGHSH, CDR2 LQKENI. J was trimmed by 2 bases and V by 6 bases; bases with no gene match: 3. This CDR3 reads CASSEGQQETQYF. CDR3 sequence (DNA): TGTGCCAGCTCCGAGGGACAGCAAGAGACCCAGTACTTC. The variable domain in full, with the rest retrieved from reference TRBV18 and TRBJ2-5, is NAGVMQNPRHLVRRRGQEARLRCSPMKGHSHVYWYRQLPEEGLKFMVYLQKENIIDESGMPKERFSAEFPKEGPSILRIQQVVRGDSAAYFCASSEGQQETQYFGPGTRLLVL.

V and J are TRBV5-6 and TRBJ2-7; TRBD2 might be the D (6 bases). In germline, CDR1 is SGHDT, CDR2 YYEEEE. The V end was cut by 1 base, the J end by 0 bases, with 11 bases between. The CDR3 is made up of 15 amino acids. The CDR3, as DNA: TGTGCCAGCAGCTTGCCGGCGGGGAACTCCTACGAGCAGTACTTC. Protein: CASSLPAGNSYEQYF. Combining the CDR3 with reference TRBV5-6 and TRBJ2-7 gives the whole variable domain DAGVTQSPTHLIKTRGQQVTLRCSPKSGHDTVSWYQQALGQGPQFIFQYYEEEERQRGNFPDRFSGHQFPNYSSELNVNALLLGDSALYLCASSLPAGNSYEQYFGPGTRLTVT.

This clone is a singleton in its sample. The V call is TRBV2, the J call TRBJ1-3; D is ambiguous. The germline V and J ends were trimmed by 0 bases and 7 bases, with 25 bases remaining between them. The CDR3 consists of 19 residues. Germline V gene lookup returns CDR1 SNHLY and CDR2 FYNNEI. CDR3 in amino acids: CASSEARTPGSDDGNTIYF. CDR3 nucleotide sequence: TGTGCCAGCAGTGAAGCCCGCACCCCCGGCAGCGACGACGGCAACACCATATATTTT.

The rearrangement links TRBV6-5 to TRBJ1-2; TRBD1 aligns across 7 bases. Germline loops: CDR1 MNHEY, CDR2 SVGAGI. V lost 2 bases and J lost 2; bases outside the gene matches: 8. This CDR3 has 16 residues. CDR3: CASSYDRDSQNYGYTF. The CDR3 DNA reads as TGTGCCAGCAGTTACGACCGGGACAGCCAGAACTATGGCTACACCTTC.

The chain uses TRBV19 and TRBJ1-5; 7 bases fit TRBD1. The length of the CDR3 is 14 residues. V lost 6 bases, J lost 6 bases, and 8 bases stayed unmatched. Germline V lookup: CDR1 LNHDA, CDR2 SQIVND (reference sequence). In DNA, the CDR3 is TGTGCCAGTAGGCAGGGGGGCTTCTTTCAGCCCCAGCATTTT. It translates to CASRQGGFFQPQHF.

This chain uses TRBV5-3 with TRBJ2-7; D unresolved. TRBV5-3 is assigned to the ORF class and has an uncertain function. This CDR3 spans 13 amino acids. V was trimmed by 1 base and J by 0 bases, leaving 5 bases between them. The CDR3 loop is CARSLTFSYEQYF. The DNA for the CDR3 is TGTGCCAGAAGCTTGACCTTCTCCTACGAGCAGTACTTC.